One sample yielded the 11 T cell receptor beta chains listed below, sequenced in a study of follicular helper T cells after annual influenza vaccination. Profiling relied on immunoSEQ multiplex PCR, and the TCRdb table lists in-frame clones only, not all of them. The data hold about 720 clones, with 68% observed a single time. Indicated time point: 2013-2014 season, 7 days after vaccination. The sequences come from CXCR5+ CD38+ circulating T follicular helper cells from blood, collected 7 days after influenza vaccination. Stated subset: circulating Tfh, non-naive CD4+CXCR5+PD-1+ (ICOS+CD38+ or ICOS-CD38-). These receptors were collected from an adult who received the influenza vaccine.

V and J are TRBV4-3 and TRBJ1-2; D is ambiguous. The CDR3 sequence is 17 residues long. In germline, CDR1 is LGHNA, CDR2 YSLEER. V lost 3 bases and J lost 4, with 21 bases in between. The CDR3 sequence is CASSHDLGRRKIYGYTF. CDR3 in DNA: TGCGCCAGCAGCCACGACCTAGGACGTCGAAAGATCTATGGCTACACCTTC.

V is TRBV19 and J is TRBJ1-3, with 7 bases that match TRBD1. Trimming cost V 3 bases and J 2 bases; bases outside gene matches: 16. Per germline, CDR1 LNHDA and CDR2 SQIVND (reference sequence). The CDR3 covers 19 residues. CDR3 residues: CASSISSLSGGLTGNTIYF. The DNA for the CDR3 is TGTGCCAGTAGTATTTCAAGCCTGTCAGGGGGACTCACTGGAAACACCATATATTTT.

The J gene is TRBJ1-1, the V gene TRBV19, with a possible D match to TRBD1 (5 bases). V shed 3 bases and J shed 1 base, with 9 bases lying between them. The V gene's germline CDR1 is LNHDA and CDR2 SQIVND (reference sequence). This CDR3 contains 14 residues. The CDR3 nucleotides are TGTGCCAGTAGTATGGGACGGACGAACACTGAAGCTTTCTTT. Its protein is CASSMGRTNTEAFF.

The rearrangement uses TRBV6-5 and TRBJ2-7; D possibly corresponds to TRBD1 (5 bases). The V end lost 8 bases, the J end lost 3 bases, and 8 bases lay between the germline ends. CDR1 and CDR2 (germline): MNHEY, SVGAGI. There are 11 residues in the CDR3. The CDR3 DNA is TGTGCCAGCGGAACAGGCTACGAGCAGTACTTC. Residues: CASGTGYEQYF.

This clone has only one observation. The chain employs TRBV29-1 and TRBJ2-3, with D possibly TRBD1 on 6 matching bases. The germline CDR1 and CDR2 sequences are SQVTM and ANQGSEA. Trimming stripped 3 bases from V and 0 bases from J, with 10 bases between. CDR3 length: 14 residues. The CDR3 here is CSVDRGQSTDTQYF. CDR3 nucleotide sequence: TGCAGCGTTGACAGGGGACAAAGCACAGATACGCAGTATTTT.

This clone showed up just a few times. The CDR3 reads CASSLGATGLGEQYF. DNA for the CDR3: TGTGCCAGCAGCTTAGGGGCCACAGGGTTGGGCGAGCAGTACTTC. The chain has TRBV7-9 and TRBJ2-7, with a tentative D call TRBD1 (6 bases). V was cut by 1 base and J by 6 bases, with 16 bases left in between. Germline assignment: CDR1 SEHNR and CDR2 FQNEAQ (reference sequence). CDR3 length equals 15 residues.

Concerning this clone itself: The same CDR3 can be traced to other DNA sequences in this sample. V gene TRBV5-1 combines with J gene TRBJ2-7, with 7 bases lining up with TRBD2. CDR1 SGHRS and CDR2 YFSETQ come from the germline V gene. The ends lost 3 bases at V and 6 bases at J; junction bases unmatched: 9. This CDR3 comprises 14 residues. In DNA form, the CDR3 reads TGCGCCAGCAGCTGGACTAGTGGGGTCACCGAGCAGTACTTC. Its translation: CASSWTSGVTEQYF.

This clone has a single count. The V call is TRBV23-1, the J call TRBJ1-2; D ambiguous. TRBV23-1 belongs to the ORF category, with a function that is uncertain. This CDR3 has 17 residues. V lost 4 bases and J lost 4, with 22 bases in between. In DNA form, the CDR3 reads TGCGCCAGCAGTCGCTTCCAGATACGCAGAAAGACCTATGGCTACACCTTC. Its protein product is CASSRFQIRRKTYGYTF.

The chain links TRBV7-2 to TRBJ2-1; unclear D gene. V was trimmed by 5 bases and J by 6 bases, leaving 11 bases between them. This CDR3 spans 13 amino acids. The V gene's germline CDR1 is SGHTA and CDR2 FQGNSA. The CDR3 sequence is CASSPWVGNEQFF. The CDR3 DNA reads TGTGCCAGCAGCCCTTGGGTGGGCAATGAGCAGTTCTTC.

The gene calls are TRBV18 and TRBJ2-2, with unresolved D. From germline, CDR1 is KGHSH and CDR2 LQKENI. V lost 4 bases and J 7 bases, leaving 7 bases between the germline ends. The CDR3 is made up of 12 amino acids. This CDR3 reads CASSRFDGELFF. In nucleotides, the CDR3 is TGTGCCAGCTCACGGTTCGACGGGGAGCTGTTTTTT.

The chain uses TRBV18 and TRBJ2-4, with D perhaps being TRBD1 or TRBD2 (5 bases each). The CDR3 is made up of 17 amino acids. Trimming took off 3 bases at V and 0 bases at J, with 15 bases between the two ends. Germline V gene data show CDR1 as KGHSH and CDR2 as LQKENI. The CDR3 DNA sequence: TGTGCCAGCTCACCTCTCGGGACGTCCGTAGCCAAAAACATTCAGTACTTC. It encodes CASSPLGTSVAKNIQYF.